This T cell receptor beta chain was identified in a study of monozygotic twins with inflammatory bowel disease. No DNA is given; TCRdb re-called the 5' RACE reads and lists each CDR3 protein once. This repertoire includes about 300,000 distinct CDR3 sequences. The germline gives CDR1 MNHNY, CDR2 SVGAGI (reference sequence). The CDR3 is 13 residues long. The sequence came from a human donor with ulcerative colitis or Crohn's disease, or a healthy co-twin of an affected twin (not recorded which). This chain connects TRBV6-6 to TRBJ1-6. The source material was blood. CDR3 sequence: CASQDTNNSPLHF.